One and the same sample provided the 5 T cell receptor beta chains below, sequenced in a study of cytomegalovirus exposure and HLA in healthy donors. PCR amplification relied on 60 Vbeta primers (plus 13 Jbeta primers). Sequencing was performed with immunoSEQ multiplex PCR; in TCRdb, only in-frame clones are kept and a portion is missing. Reported are under 150,000 clones; the ten largest clones contain roughly 2%. Sequenced sample: PBMCs. Receptors were obtained from a woman in her sixties in good health and CMV-seronegative.

This sequence joins TRBV4-1 and TRBJ1-5; TRBD1 is a possible D gene (5 bases). This CDR3 contains 16 residues. V gave up 1 base and J gave up 7 bases, with 17 bases separating them. The germline V gene has CDR1 MGHRA and CDR2 YSYEKL. The CDR3 is CASSQGFSLPGQPQHF. In DNA, the CDR3 is TGCGCCAGCAGCCAAGGTTTCAGCCTACCAGGGCAGCCCCAGCATTTT.

The CDR3 coding sequence is TGTGCCAGTAGTATGACAGCCTCTGGAAACACCATATATTTT. Translation gives CASSMTASGNTIYF. This sequence joins TRBV19 and TRBJ1-3; maybe TRBD1 (5 bases). Germline CDR1 is LNHDA and CDR2 is SQIVND (reference sequence). The CDR3 contains 14 residues. The V end was cut by 3 bases, the J end by 0 bases, with 6 bases between.

The rearrangement links TRBV27 to TRBJ1-1; 7 bases are shared with TRBD1. V trimming: 7 bases; J trimming: 4 bases; junction bases outside the gene matches: 12. The germline gives CDR1 MNHEY, CDR2 SMNVEV (reference sequence). This CDR3 has 15 residues. The chain's CDR3 is CASMWDSLRGTEAFF. The DNA of the CDR3 is TGTGCCAGCATGTGGGACAGCCTTCGGGGCACTGAAGCTTTCTTT.

The chain is built from TRBV7-9 and TRBJ2-7, with 10 bases that match TRBD2. From germline, CDR1 is SEHNR and CDR2 FQNEAQ (reference sequence). The trim removed 7 bases at V and 5 bases at J, leaving 8 bases unmatched. This CDR3 contains 14 residues. CDR3 DNA sequence: TGTGCCAGCACTCCAGGACTAGCGGTAAACGAGCAGTACTTC. Its translation: CASTPGLAVNEQYF.

The rearrangement joins TRBV19 to TRBJ1-5; tentative D call: TRBD1 (6 bases). V lost 6 bases and J lost 6, with 15 bases in between. Per the germline V gene, CDR1 is LNHDA and CDR2 is SQIVND (reference sequence). This CDR3 contains 14 residues. CDR3 sequence (DNA): TGTGCCAGTAGGGGGGGGCAGGCAGGTCAGCCCCAGCATTTT. Translating it yields CASRGGQAGQPQHF.